This is a list of T cell receptor beta chains from one sample in a study of read filtering for tumor transcriptome and immune sequencing. TCRdb analysed the reads with MiXCR anew, one entry per CDR3 protein. The sample yields roughly 60,000 distinct CDR3 sequences, around 20% seen once. The sequencing input was a population of CD138-negative cells sorted from bone marrow. These receptors were taken from a donor aged 40 or older with multiple myeloma. The CDR3 runs from the conserved cysteine through the conserved F or W. The order of the fields is J gene, V gene, clone size, D gene, CDR3 DNA, CDR3 protein. The D gene is left open where the match is weak. The size field is filled for only some rows; it gives once, few, many or a size class.

j_gene: TRBJ2-5
v_gene: TRBV27
abundance: many
d_gene: NA
CDR3nt: TGTGCCAGCAGTGATTACCAAGAGACCCAGTACTTC
CDR3aa: CASSDYQETQYF

j_gene: TRBJ2-1
v_gene: TRBV5-1
abundance: many
d_gene: NA
CDR3nt: TGCGCCTCCTACGAGGGCCGGGCTACTAGCCGAGACAATGAGCAGTTCTTC
CDR3aa: CASYEGRATSRDNEQFF

j_gene: TRBJ2-4
v_gene: TRBV20-1
abundance: many
d_gene: NA
CDR3nt: TGCAGTGCCCCGACCGGGACCGCGATAAACATTCAGTACTTC
CDR3aa: CSAPTGTAINIQYF

j_gene: TRBJ2-3
v_gene: TRBV27
abundance: few
d_gene: NA
CDR3nt: TGTGCCAGCAGTTTATTCCGGGGGCCCCCAGGTACGCAGTATTTT
CDR3aa: CASSLFRGPPGTQYF

j_gene: TRBJ2-6
v_gene: TRBV11-2
abundance: many
d_gene: TRBD2
CDR3nt: TGTGCCAGCAGCTTACCGCGGGGGGCGCGGGGGGCCAACGTCCTGACTTTC
CDR3aa: CASSLPRGARGANVLTF

j_gene: TRBJ2-5
v_gene: TRBV18
abundance: many
d_gene: NA
CDR3nt: TGTGCCAGCTCCCCGGACCGAGAGACCCAGTACTTC
CDR3aa: CASSPDRETQYF

j_gene: TRBJ1-1
v_gene: TRBV5-1
abundance: many
d_gene: NA
CDR3nt: TGCGCCAGCAGCTTGGCGGGGGGGAACACTGAAGCTTTCTTT
CDR3aa: CASSLAGGNTEAFF

j_gene: TRBJ2-5
v_gene: TRBV24-1
abundance: few
d_gene: TRBD1
CDR3nt: TGTGCCACCAGTGACCCGACAGGGGCCGAGACCCAGTACTTC
CDR3aa: CATSDPTGAETQYF

j_gene: TRBJ2-3
v_gene: TRBV9
abundance: few
d_gene: NA
CDR3nt: TGTGCCAGCAGCTATGCCGGGACTAGCACAGATACGCAGTATTTT
CDR3aa: CASSYAGTSTDTQYF

j_gene: TRBJ2-1
v_gene: TRBV28
abundance: many
d_gene: NA
CDR3nt: TGTGCCAGCAGTTTACGGGGGACCTACAATGAGCAGTTCTTC
CDR3aa: CASSLRGTYNEQFF

j_gene: TRBJ1-4
v_gene: TRBV6-1
abundance: many
d_gene: NA
CDR3nt: TGTGCCAGCAGATCACCGGGAGAAAGGGAAAAACTGTTTTTT
CDR3aa: CASRSPGEREKLFF

j_gene: TRBJ2-7
v_gene: TRBV5-6
abundance: NA
d_gene: NA
CDR3nt: TGTGCCAGCAGCTGGGACCGGCTAGGAGATCGGCAGTACTTC
CDR3aa: CASSWDRLGDRQYF

j_gene: TRBJ1-5
v_gene: TRBV6-6
abundance: many
d_gene: NA
CDR3nt: TGTGCCACCTCCCGGGACAACAATCAGCCCCAGCATTTT
CDR3aa: CATSRDNNQPQHF

j_gene: TRBJ2-5
v_gene: TRBV7-3
abundance: many
d_gene: NA
CDR3nt: TGTGCCAGCAGCTCGAACAGCTTACAAGAGACCCAGTACTTC
CDR3aa: CASSSNSLQETQYF

j_gene: TRBJ2-1
v_gene: TRBV7-8
abundance: NA
d_gene: TRBD2
CDR3nt: TGTGCCAGCAGCTTAGCCCCGGAGCGGGACTCCTACAATGAGCAGTTCTTC
CDR3aa: CASSLAPERDSYNEQFF

j_gene: TRBJ2-6
v_gene: TRBV20-1
abundance: many
d_gene: NA
CDR3nt: TGCAGTGCTAGAGGAGGGTTGACGGGGGCCTCTGGGGCCAACGTCCTGACTTTC
CDR3aa: CSARGGLTGASGANVLTF

j_gene: TRBJ1-5
v_gene: TRBV5-1
abundance: many
d_gene: NA
CDR3nt: TGCGCCAGTAGCATCAGTTTTGAGGGGCCCCAGCATTTT
CDR3aa: CASSISFEGPQHF

j_gene: TRBJ2-1
v_gene: TRBV7-9
abundance: many
d_gene: NA
CDR3nt: TGTGCCAGCACCCTGGACGGGGGCTACAATGGGCAGTTCTTC
CDR3aa: CASTLDGGYNGQFF

j_gene: TRBJ2-5
v_gene: TRBV5-1
abundance: many
d_gene: NA
CDR3nt: TGCGCCAGCAGCTGGTACCTGGGGAATGGGGCGGGAGAGACCCAGTACTTC
CDR3aa: CASSWYLGNGAGETQYF

j_gene: TRBJ1-4
v_gene: TRBV5-5
abundance: many
d_gene: NA
CDR3nt: TGTGCCAGCAGCTTGTTACCGCCTGAGAAACTGTTTTTT
CDR3aa: CASSLLPPEKLFF

j_gene: TRBJ2-5
v_gene: TRBV11-2
abundance: NA
d_gene: TRBD1
CDR3nt: TGTGCCAGCAGCCCGACAGGGACCCAAGAGACCCAGTACTTC
CDR3aa: CASSPTGTQETQYF

j_gene: TRBJ1-5
v_gene: TRBV20-1
abundance: many
d_gene: NA
CDR3nt: TGCAGTGCTAGAGATGATGGCCAGCCCCAGCATTTT
CDR3aa: CSARDDGQPQHF

j_gene: TRBJ2-2
v_gene: TRBV24-1
abundance: many
d_gene: TRBD1
CDR3nt: TGTGCCACCAGTGAGGCCAGGGGGCTTTCGGAGCTGTTTTTT
CDR3aa: CATSEARGLSELFF

j_gene: TRBJ1-1
v_gene: TRBV24-1
abundance: many
d_gene: NA
CDR3nt: TGTGCCACCAGTGATTTGCCGGGCAGTGAAGCTTTCTTT
CDR3aa: CATSDLPGSEAFF

j_gene: TRBJ2-3
v_gene: TRBV7-6
abundance: many
d_gene: TRBD2
CDR3nt: TGTGCCAGCAGCTTGACTAGCGGGGGACGCACAGATACGCAGTATTTT
CDR3aa: CASSLTSGGRTDTQYF

j_gene: TRBJ2-3
v_gene: TRBV5-1
abundance: NA
d_gene: NA
CDR3nt: TGCGCCAGCAGCTTGATGGGGAGCGCAGATACGCAGTATTTT
CDR3aa: CASSLMGSADTQYF

j_gene: TRBJ1-1
v_gene: TRBV5-1
abundance: few
d_gene: TRBD1
CDR3nt: TGCGCCAGCAGTCGGACAGGGGGGCAAACTGAAGCTTTCTTT
CDR3aa: CASSRTGGQTEAFF

j_gene: TRBJ1-4
v_gene: TRBV2
abundance: NA
d_gene: NA
CDR3nt: TGTGCCAGCATCCAGGACACCGGTGAAAAACTGTTTTTT
CDR3aa: CASIQDTGEKLFF

j_gene: TRBJ1-5
v_gene: TRBV12-3/TRBV12-4
abundance: many
d_gene: TRBD1
CDR3nt: TGTGCCAGCAGTTTAGCAGGGGGCAAGGTTCAGCCCCAGCATTTT
CDR3aa: CASSLAGGKVQPQHF

j_gene: TRBJ2-7
v_gene: TRBV5-1
abundance: many
d_gene: NA
CDR3nt: TGCGCCAGCAGCTCCCCAGGGTTAATCTACGAGCAGTACTTC
CDR3aa: CASSSPGLIYEQYF

j_gene: TRBJ2-1
v_gene: TRBV28
abundance: many
d_gene: TRBD1
CDR3nt: TGTGCCAGCAGTTTAGTGGGACAGGGTCGCTACAATGAGCAGTTCTTC
CDR3aa: CASSLVGQGRYNEQFF

j_gene: TRBJ1-2
v_gene: TRBV11-2
abundance: many
d_gene: NA
CDR3nt: TGTGCCAGCAGTCCGGACAGAGCTAACTATGGCTACACCTTC
CDR3aa: CASSPDRANYGYTF

j_gene: TRBJ2-1
v_gene: TRBV7-9
abundance: many
d_gene: TRBD2
CDR3nt: TGTGCCAGCAGCTCGATAGCGGGGGGGGTATACAATGAGCAGTTCTTC
CDR3aa: CASSSIAGGVYNEQFF

j_gene: TRBJ1-1
v_gene: TRBV7-2
abundance: many
d_gene: TRBD1
CDR3nt: TGTGCCAGCAGTCCCGGGACAGGGGGGAGAACTGAAGCTTTCTTT
CDR3aa: CASSPGTGGRTEAFF

j_gene: TRBJ2-1
v_gene: TRBV5-4
abundance: many
d_gene: NA
CDR3nt: TGTGCCAGCAGCTTGGACGACAATGAGCAGTTCTTC
CDR3aa: CASSLDDNEQFF

j_gene: TRBJ2-2
v_gene: TRBV12-3/TRBV12-4
abundance: NA
d_gene: NA
CDR3nt: TGTGCCAGCAGTTTTGATAACACCGGGGAGCTGTTTTTT
CDR3aa: CASSFDNTGELFF

j_gene: TRBJ2-7
v_gene: TRBV7-9
abundance: many
d_gene: NA
CDR3nt: TGTGCCAGCAGCTTTGGGACGGGGCGCACGTACGAGCAGTACTTC
CDR3aa: CASSFGTGRTYEQYF

j_gene: TRBJ1-1
v_gene: TRBV20-1
abundance: many
d_gene: NA
CDR3nt: TGCAGTGCTACTCGGACGAACACTGAAGCTTTCTTT
CDR3aa: CSATRTNTEAFF

j_gene: TRBJ1-1
v_gene: TRBV10-3
abundance: many
d_gene: NA
CDR3nt: TGTGCCATCAGTGAGGCCCCTTCGGGGGGAAGCACTGAAGCTTTCTTT
CDR3aa: CAISEAPSGGSTEAFF

j_gene: TRBJ1-6
v_gene: TRBV20-1
abundance: many
d_gene: TRBD1
CDR3nt: TGCAGTGCTAGGCGTCAGGGGGCCTATAATTCACCCCTCCACTTT
CDR3aa: CSARRQGAYNSPLHF

j_gene: TRBJ2-4
v_gene: TRBV6-5
abundance: few
d_gene: NA
CDR3nt: TGTGCCAGCAGTTACTCAACGGGACTAGCCAAAAACATTCAGTACTTC
CDR3aa: CASSYSTGLAKNIQYF

j_gene: TRBJ2-7
v_gene: TRBV20-1
abundance: many
d_gene: TRBD2
CDR3nt: TGCAGTGCCGGGGGGAAGCGGGGATCCTACGAGCAGTACTTC
CDR3aa: CSAGGKRGSYEQYF

j_gene: TRBJ2-3
v_gene: TRBV7-9
abundance: many
d_gene: NA
CDR3nt: TGTGCCAGCAGCTTGGGGGAGAGAGCTAGCACAGATACGCAGTATTTT
CDR3aa: CASSLGERASTDTQYF

j_gene: TRBJ2-7
v_gene: TRBV4-1
abundance: many
d_gene: TRBD1
CDR3nt: TGCGCCAGCAGATCACAGGGGGCTGGCTACGAGCAGTACTTC
CDR3aa: CASRSQGAGYEQYF

j_gene: TRBJ2-7
v_gene: TRBV4-1
abundance: NA
d_gene: TRBD1
CDR3nt: TGCGCCAGCAGCCACCCGACAGGGGGGGGTCTTCAGTACTTC
CDR3aa: CASSHPTGGGLQYF

j_gene: TRBJ2-1
v_gene: TRBV9
abundance: few
d_gene: TRBD2
CDR3nt: TGTGCCAGCAGCGCCACTAGCGGGAGTGGCTATGAGCAGTTCTTC
CDR3aa: CASSATSGSGYEQFF

j_gene: TRBJ2-5
v_gene: TRBV5-1
abundance: few
d_gene: NA
CDR3nt: TGCGCCAGCAGCCGTATGGGGGGGGGGGCCGAATGGGAGACCCAGTACTTC
CDR3aa: CASSRMGGGAEWETQYF

j_gene: TRBJ2-1
v_gene: TRBV28
abundance: NA
d_gene: TRBD2
CDR3nt: TGTGCCAGCAGTGCTAGCGGGAGGGGGAGGCAGTTCTTC
CDR3aa: CASSASGRGRQFF

j_gene: TRBJ1-2
v_gene: TRBV14
abundance: many
d_gene: TRBD1
CDR3nt: TGTGCCAGCAGCCAAGATCCCGGGACAGAGAGAACTAACTATGGCTACACCTTC
CDR3aa: CASSQDPGTERTNYGYTF

j_gene: TRBJ2-5
v_gene: TRBV5-1
abundance: few
d_gene: NA
CDR3nt: TGCGCCAGCAGCTTCGGTGCCTACCAAGAGACCCAGTACTTC
CDR3aa: CASSFGAYQETQYF

j_gene: TRBJ2-3
v_gene: TRBV20-1
abundance: many
d_gene: NA
CDR3nt: TGCAGTGCTAGGTTGGCGGGGCGGAGCACAGATACGCAGTATTTT
CDR3aa: CSARLAGRSTDTQYF

j_gene: TRBJ2-3
v_gene: TRBV7-6
abundance: many
d_gene: NA
CDR3nt: TGTGCCAGCAGCTCTCAGGGTAGCGCGCAGTATTTT
CDR3aa: CASSSQGSAQYF

j_gene: TRBJ1-1
v_gene: TRBV29-1
abundance: many
d_gene: NA
CDR3nt: TGCAGCGTTGACAGGGCGGAGAACACTGAAGCTTTCTTT
CDR3aa: CSVDRAENTEAFF